Listed here are 30 T cell receptor beta chains from one sample, sequenced in a study of blood T cells in healthy people across ages. Together with a sample-barcoded 5' primer, a J-beta primer mix was included in a second PCR lasting roughly 6 to 12 cycles. From the 5' RACE reads, TCRdb called clonotypes with MiXCR, one entry per CDR3 protein. The sample has around 710,000 distinct CDR3 sequences; roughly 41% are singletons. The sequenced sample consisted of blood. The receptor set was obtained from a woman aged 60-75 years in good health.

This clonotype turned up a few times. The junction departs from germline at one end; a sequencing error may be responsible. The chain has TRBV7-8 and TRBJ2-1; 10 bases are shared with TRBD2. The V gene's germline CDR1 is SGHVS and CDR2 FQNEAQ. The CDR3 consists of 15 residues. The CDR3 sequence is CTSSLTWTSGNEQFF. The CDR3, as DNA: TGTACCAGCAGCTTAACTTGGACTAGCGGCAATGAGCAGTTCTTC.

This clonotype was recorded many times. The chain uses TRBV3-1 and TRBJ2-7; D may be TRBD2 (5 bases). In germline, CDR1 is LGHDT, CDR2 YNNKEL (reference sequence). The V and J ends lost 0 bases and 4 bases respectively, with 13 bases between them. The CDR3 contains 15 residues. This chain's CDR3 is CASSQDSSLLYEQYF. DNA of the CDR3: TGTGCCAGCAGCCAAGACTCTAGCCTCCTATACGAGCAGTACTTC.

This clonotype was counted a few times. The chain has TRBV12-3 or TRBV12-4 and TRBJ2-7; D unclear. V was pared by 4 bases and J by 3 bases, with 10 bases between. The length of the CDR3 is 13 residues. CDR3 nucleotides: TGTGCCAGCAGTTCCCCCCACCTCTACGAGCAGTACTTC. It yields the protein CASSSPHLYEQYF.

This clonotype showed up just a few times. The chain employs TRBV28 and TRBJ2-5, with 9 bases identical to TRBD1. Germline values: CDR1 MDHEN, CDR2 SYDVKM. The CDR3 runs to 15 residues. J gave up 5 bases and V 4 bases, and 8 bases lay outside the gene matches. The CDR3 loop reads CASSSPGQGGETQYF. The CDR3 DNA reads as TGTGCCAGCAGTTCACCGGGACAGGGAGGGGAGACCCAGTACTTC.

V and J are TRBV3-1 and TRBJ2-7, with D perhaps TRBD1 (6 bases). CDR1 and CDR2 from the germline V gene are LGHDT and YNNKEL (reference sequence). This CDR3 has 12 amino acids. V lost 11 bases and J 3 bases, leaving 14 bases between the germline ends. The CDR3 is CAGSRGNYEQYF. CDR3 bases: TGTGCCGGTTCGAGGGGGAACTACGAGCAGTACTTC.

The V call is TRBV25-1, the J call TRBJ2-5; D is undetermined. CDR1 and CDR2 (germline): MGHDK, SYGVNS. V was pared by 1 base and J by 5 bases, with 14 bases between. There are 15 residues in the CDR3. CDR3 bases: TGTGCCAGCAGTGAATTGGGCGTGTCCCAGGAGACCCAGTACTTC. Residues: CASSELGVSQETQYF.

Worth noting for this clonotype: The junction differs from germline at one of its ends, possibly a read error. The chain recombines TRBV12-3 or TRBV12-4 with TRBJ2-1; TRBD2 might be the D (6 bases). The CDR3 spans 13 residues. The CDR3 coding sequence is TGTGTCAGCAGGCGGGGAGCCTACAATGAGCAGTTCTTC. Translated, it gives CVSRRGAYNEQFF.

V usage is TRBV7-3 and J usage is TRBJ2-3; TRBD2 agrees at 7 bases. The germline V gene encodes CDR1 SGHTA and CDR2 FQGTGA. V was pared by 3 bases and J by 4 bases, with 13 bases of the junction left unmatched. This CDR3 contains 17 residues. The CDR3 nucleotides are TGTGCCAGCAGCTTTGTAGGGCGCGGGAGTAGGGCAGATACGCAGTATTTT. Its protein is CASSFVGRGSRADTQYF.

V usage is TRBV7-3 and J usage is TRBJ2-1; the D gene could be TRBD1 or TRBD2 (6 bases each). This CDR3 is built from 17 residues. Germline V gene lookup returns CDR1 SGHTA and CDR2 FQGTGA. Trimming stripped 1 base from V and 5 bases from J, with 18 bases between. CDR3 loop: CASSLNPTQGTHNEQFF. CDR3 sequence (DNA): TGTGCCAGCAGCTTAAACCCCACTCAGGGGACTCACAATGAGCAGTTCTTC. Full variable domain (outside the CDR3, taken from reference TRBV7-3 and TRBJ2-1): GAGVSQTPSNKVTEKGKYVELRCDPISGHTALYWYRQSLGQGPEFLIYFQGTGAADDSGLPNDRFFAVRPEGSVSTLKIQRTERGDSAVYLCASSLNPTQGTHNEQFFGPGTRLTVL.

This clonotype was detected only a few times. The chain links TRBV6-1 to TRBJ2-5; 9 nucleotides line up with TRBD1. CDR1 is MNHNS, CDR2 SASEGT, per germline. The CDR3 totals 15 residues. J lost 2 bases, V lost 6 bases, and 7 bases had no gene match. The CDR3 nucleotides read TGTGCCAGCAGGAGGGGACAGGGCCCACAAGAGACCCAGTACTTC. Amino acids: CASRRGQGPQETQYF.

This sequence joins TRBV27 and TRBJ2-5; 13 bases line up with TRBD2. The trim removed 3 bases at V and 5 bases at J, leaving 9 bases unmatched. Germline loops: CDR1 MNHEY, CDR2 SMNVEV (reference sequence). The length of the CDR3 is 17 residues. CDR3 sequence (DNA): TGTGCCAGCAGTTTTTCAGGACTAGCGGGAGCAGAGGAGACCCAGTACTTC. Translation: CASSFSGLAGAEETQYF.

About this clonotype: At one end, the junction sequence differs from germline, possibly due to a read error. The chain has TRBV7-9 and TRBJ1-1; 8 bases fit TRBD1. Germline CDR1 and CDR2: SEHNR and FQNEAQ (reference sequence). The CDR3 has 14 amino acids. In nucleotides, the CDR3 is TGTGTCAGCAGCCTGGGACAGGTGAACACTGAAGCTTTCTTT. It translates to CVSSLGQVNTEAFF.

The table lists this clonotype with a few counts. The chain couples TRBV2 to TRBJ2-1; 8 positions agree with TRBD1. Germline V lookup: CDR1 SNHLY, CDR2 FYNNEI. The trim removed 6 bases at V and 8 bases at J, leaving 12 bases unmatched. This CDR3 is 15 amino acids long. The CDR3 DNA follows: TGTGCCAGCAGCTGGAGGCAGGGGGCCATGGATGAGCAGTTCTTC. Translating it yields CASSWRQGAMDEQFF. The full variable domain, its missing parts supplied by reference TRBV2 and TRBJ2-1, is EPEVTQTPSHQVTQMGQEVILRCVPISNHLYFYWYRQILGQKVEFLVSFYNNEISEKSEIFDDQFSVERPDGSNFTLKIRSTKLEDSAMYFCASSWRQGAMDEQFFGPGTRLTVL.

V usage is TRBV30 and J usage is TRBJ2-3; no clear D. The V and J ends lost 4 bases and 6 bases respectively, with 17 bases between them. CDR1 and CDR2 (germline): GTSNPN, SVGIG (reference sequence). The CDR3 is made up of 14 amino acids. CDR3 residues: CAWTVSSWTDTQYF. The CDR3 nucleotides read TGTGCCTGGACCGTGAGTAGCTGGACGGATACGCAGTATTTT. The variable domain in full, with the rest retrieved from reference TRBV30 and TRBJ2-3, is SQTIHQWPATLVQPVGSPLSLECTVEGTSNPNLYWYRQAAGRGLQLLFYSVGIGQISSEVPQNLSASRPQDRQFILSSKKLLLSDSGFYLCAWTVSSWTDTQYFGPGTRLTVL.

In regard to this clonotype: The junction differs from germline at one of its ends, possibly a read error. The V call is TRBV7-2, the J call TRBJ1-5; 8 nucleotides align to TRBD1. CDR1 and CDR2 from the germline V gene are SGHTA and FQGNSA. This CDR3 spans 18 amino acids. CDR3 sequence reads: CASSLVSGGQVDNQPRHF. CDR3 nucleotides: TGTGCCAGCAGCTTAGTTTCTGGGGGACAGGTTGACAATCAGCCCCGGCATTTT.

This clonotype turned up a few times. The chain employs TRBV2 and TRBJ1-2, with 7 positions matching TRBD1. The CDR3 sequence is 13 residues long. Per germline, CDR1 SNHLY and CDR2 FYNNEI. With V trimmed by 7 bases and J by 4 bases, 6 bases remained unmatched. CDR3 nucleotide sequence: TGTGCCAGCAATAGGACAGGAGCCTATGGCTACACCTTC. Protein: CASNRTGAYGYTF.

This clonotype was recorded a few times. This chain links TRBV30 with TRBJ2-7; tentative D call: TRBD2 (6 bases). The V end was cut by 0 bases, the J end by 6 bases, with 18 bases between. The germline gives CDR1 GTSNPN, CDR2 SVGIG (reference sequence). The CDR3 has 15 amino acids. The CDR3 DNA reads as TGTGCCTGGAGTGTACCCCATGGGGGGTACAGCGAGCAGTACTTC. This encodes CAWSVPHGGYSEQYF.

The J gene is TRBJ2-7, the V gene TRBV20-1, with no clear D. The V gene's germline CDR1 is DFQATT and CDR2 SNEGSKA (reference sequence). V was trimmed by 3 bases and J by 3 bases, leaving 3 bases between them. This CDR3 has 10 amino acids. The CDR3 nucleotides read TGCAGTGCTAGGATCTACGAGCAGTACTTC. Translating it yields CSARIYEQYF.

CDR3 nucleotide sequence: TGTGCCAGCAGTCCAGACAGGGTCTACGTAGAGACCCAGTACTTC. Translation: CASSPDRVYVETQYF. The chain joins TRBV12-3 or TRBV12-4 to TRBJ2-5, with 7 bases that match TRBD1. The ends lost 5 bases at V and 4 bases at J; junction bases unmatched: 10. This CDR3 spans 15 amino acids.

Worth noting for this clonotype: A read error may be the cause here, since a much bigger clone is one base away. The V and J genes are TRBV29-1 and TRBJ2-5; D unclear. The germline V gene encodes CDR1 SQVTM and CDR2 ANQGSEA. This CDR3 is built from 12 residues. V shed 7 bases and J shed 11 bases, with 20 bases lying between them. This chain's CDR3 is CSALTPRNEQYF. The CDR3 bases are TGCAGCGCCCTGACCCCCCGCAATGAGCAGTACTTC.

This clonotype has only a few counts. The V call is TRBV6-2 or TRBV6-3, the J call TRBJ2-1; D might be TRBD1 (7 bases). Trimming took off 4 bases at V and 7 bases at J, with 17 bases between the two ends. Germline V gene data show CDR1 as MNHEY and CDR2 as SVGEGT. The CDR3 runs to 15 residues. The CDR3 DNA sequence: TGTGCCAGCAGTTGGAGGGGACAGTTTGGGAATGAGCAGTTCTTC. Its protein is CASSWRGQFGNEQFF.

This clonotype was observed a handful of times. The chain is built from TRBV7-9 and TRBJ2-7; TRBD2 aligns across 8 bases. The germline CDR1 and CDR2 sequences are SEHNR and FQNEAQ (reference sequence). There are 15 residues in the CDR3. V gave up 4 bases and J gave up 9 bases; unmatched junction bases: 14. The CDR3 spells CASSSPRGAQDRQYF. CDR3 nucleotide sequence: TGTGCCAGCAGCTCTCCGCGGGGGGCCCAAGATCGGCAGTACTTC.

DNA for the CDR3: TGCAGTGCTAGAGATCTGGCACAGGGGGCCTACGAGCAGTACTTC. Encoded protein: CSARDLAQGAYEQYF. The V call is TRBV20-1, the J call TRBJ2-7; 8 nucleotides match TRBD1. Trimming removed 0 bases from V and 2 bases from J; junction bases left unmatched: 6. This CDR3 is built from 15 residues. Germline-derived CDR1 and CDR2 are DFQATT and SNEGSKA (reference sequence).

The CDR3 coding sequence is TGTGCCAGCAGTTTCGTGCGGGGGTCCTACAATGAGCAGTTCTTC. Translating gives CASSFVRGSYNEQFF. V usage is TRBV12-3 or TRBV12-4 and J usage is TRBJ2-1; TRBD2 agrees at 7 bases. J gave up 1 base and V 3 bases, and 3 bases lay outside the gene matches. This CDR3 spans 15 amino acids.

This rearrangement joins TRBV6-2 or TRBV6-3 to TRBJ1-1, with a tentative D call TRBD1 (6 bases). The CDR3 sequence is 15 residues long. The V end was cut by 9 bases, the J end by 1 base, with 18 bases between. The germline gives CDR1 MNHEY, CDR2 SVGEGT. CDR3 loop: CASKYGRQANTEAFF. CDR3 nucleotide sequence: TGTGCCAGTAAATATGGCAGACAGGCGAACACTGAAGCTTTCTTT.

This clonotype appeared a few times. This chain uses TRBV27 with TRBJ1-6, with D possibly matching TRBD1 (6 bases). The CDR3 is 15 residues long. CDR1 is MNHEY, CDR2 SMNVEV, per germline (reference sequence). V was shortened by 7 bases and J by 6 bases, with 16 bases between the two germline ends. The CDR3 sequence is CASKISDRFNSPLHF. The CDR3 bases are TGTGCCAGCAAGATCTCGGACAGATTTAATTCACCCCTCCACTTT.

V and J are TRBV9 and TRBJ2-3; the match to TRBD1 covers 9 bases. CDR3 length equals 15 residues. CDR1 and CDR2 (germline): SGDLS, YYNGEE. J lost 2 bases, V lost 4 bases, and 5 bases had no gene match. The CDR3 protein is CASSPLQGATDTQYF. The DNA for the CDR3 is TGTGCCAGCAGCCCCTTACAGGGGGCCACAGATACGCAGTATTTT.

Concerning this clonotype itself: A junction end diverges from the germline sequence, so it may reflect a read error. The chain joins TRBV2 to TRBJ2-5, with 11 bases lining up with TRBD2. Germline CDR1 and CDR2: SNHLY and FYNNEI. This CDR3 contains 16 residues. The chain's CDR3 is CAGSSTRLAGRRTQYF. The CDR3 coding sequence is TGTGCCGGCAGTTCCACCCGACTAGCGGGAAGAAGGACCCAGTACTTC.

Worth noting for this clonotype: This may be a read error: a much more frequent sequence differs by one nucleotide. This chain joins TRBV29-1 and TRBJ2-5, with no clear D. Germline CDR1 SQVTM, CDR2 ANQGSEA. Trimming pared 7 bases from V and 0 bases from J, leaving 9 bases between. The CDR3 has 12 amino acids. The CDR3 DNA is TGCAGCGCGACACCGTACCAAGAGACCCAGTACTTC. Translation: CSATPYQETQYF.

The J gene is TRBJ1-2, the V gene TRBV9; D gene unclear. CDR3 length: 14 residues. The V gene lost 0 bases and the J gene lost 8 bases, with 14 bases spanning the gap. Germline values: CDR1 SGDLS, CDR2 YYNGEE. CDR3 amino acids: CASSVVPQLGGYTF. The CDR3, as DNA: TGTGCCAGCAGCGTAGTTCCACAGCTCGGAGGCTACACCTTC.